A selection of T cell receptor beta chains follows, all from one sample in a study of cytomegalovirus exposure and HLA in healthy donors. Only in-frame clones appear in the TCRdb table, and some are missing; sequencing was by immunoSEQ multiplex PCR. Counted here are about 90,000 clones, 65% to 85% occurring once; the ten biggest clones make up roughly 19%. The sample consisted of PBMCs. These receptors came from a woman aged 55-75 years in good health and CMV-seropositive. Each CDR3 is given with its conserved first and last residue. A D gene is named only where the DNA matches it firmly. Some rows mark clone size as missing; the rest say once, few, many or name a class of expanded clone.

J: TRBJ2-3
D: TRBD1
V: TRBV27
size: -
CDR3: CASTWTGGTDTQYF
DNA: TGTGCCAGCACGTGGACAGGGGGGACAGATACGCAGTATTTT

J: TRBJ1-2
D: -
V: TRBV11-2
size: -
CDR3: CASSLESGISYGYTF
DNA: TGTGCCAGCAGCTTAGAATCGGGGATCTCCTATGGCTACACCTTC

J: TRBJ2-3
D: -
V: TRBV5-4
size: once
CDR3: CASSQLRGPRLPTDTQYF
DNA: TGTGCCAGCAGCCAGCTCAGGGGACCAAGGCTCCCCACAGATACGCAGTATTTT

J: TRBJ2-7
D: -
V: TRBV6-5
size: -
CDR3: CASYGGLLSYEQYF
DNA: TGTGCCTCCTACGGGGGGCTACTCTCCTACGAGCAGTACTTC

J: TRBJ2-5
D: TRBD1
V: TRBV4-1
size: -
CDR3: CASSLSGTGVGETQYF
DNA: TGCGCCAGCAGCCTTAGCGGGACAGGGGTCGGAGAGACCCAGTACTTC

J: TRBJ2-7
D: -
V: TRBV7-8
size: -
CDR3: CASSQGGEQYF
DNA: TGTGCCAGCAGCCAGGGGGGCGAGCAGTACTTC

J: TRBJ2-7
D: TRBD2
V: TRBV7-9
size: many
CDR3: CASSRRVGLAGNYEQYF
DNA: TGTGCCAGCAGCCGACGTGTGGGACTAGCGGGAAACTACGAGCAGTACTTC

J: TRBJ1-3
D: -
V: TRBV2
size: few
CDR3: CASSPTDRFSGNTIYF
DNA: TGTGCCAGCAGCCCTACGGACAGATTCTCTGGAAACACCATATATTTT

J: TRBJ1-1
D: -
V: TRBV5-4
size: few
CDR3: CASSLVQQDTEAFF
DNA: TGTGCCAGCAGCTTGGTCCAGCAGGACACTGAAGCTTTCTTT

J: TRBJ2-1
D: TRBD2
V: TRBV9
size: -
CDR3: CASSAGVNANNEQFF
DNA: TGTGCCAGCTCCGCGGGGGTAAACGCGAACAATGAGCAGTTCTTC

J: TRBJ1-3
D: -
V: TRBV7-2
size: -
CDR3: CASSSRLVLAGFGNTIYF
DNA: TGTGCCAGCAGCTCGCGACTCGTTCTCGCCGGTTTTGGAAACACCATATATTTT

J: TRBJ1-2
D: -
V: TRBV11-2
size: -
CDR3: CASSLSDRSYGYTF
DNA: TGTGCCAGCAGCCTATCCGACAGATCCTATGGCTACACCTTC

J: TRBJ1-1
D: TRBD1
V: TRBV4-2
size: -
CDR3: CASSQNRDRKNTEAFF
DNA: TGTGCCAGCAGCCAAAACCGGGACAGAAAGAACACTGAAGCTTTCTTT

J: TRBJ2-1
D: TRBD2
V: TRBV27
size: few
CDR3: CASRLAGGEEQFF
DNA: TGTGCCAGTAGACTAGCGGGAGGGGAAGAGCAGTTCTTC

J: TRBJ1-1
D: -
V: TRBV27
size: -
CDR3: CASSNRFSAFF
DNA: TGTGCCAGCAGTAACAGGTTTTCAGCTTTCTTT

J: TRBJ1-1
D: TRBD1
V: TRBV29-1
size: -
CDR3: CSVDPLITGGMYTEAFF
DNA: TGCAGCGTTGATCCCCTAATCACAGGGGGGATGTACACTGAAGCTTTCTTT

J: TRBJ1-4
D: -
V: TRBV28
size: -
CDR3: CASTPQSTNEKLFF
DNA: TGTGCCAGCACCCCACAGTCAACTAATGAAAAACTGTTTTTT

J: TRBJ2-3
D: TRBD2
V: TRBV4-1
size: -
CDR3: CASSQDPSGRRTDTQYF
DNA: TGCGCCAGCAGCCAAGATCCTAGCGGGAGGAGGACAGATACGCAGTATTTT

J: TRBJ2-7
D: TRBD2
V: TRBV6-5
size: few
CDR3: CASSSSGLAYEQYF
DNA: TGTGCCAGCAGTTCCTCGGGACTAGCCTACGAGCAGTACTTC

J: TRBJ2-1
D: -
V: TRBV27
size: -
CDR3: CASNKRLPFSSYNEQFF
DNA: TGTGCCAGCAACAAGCGGCTACCTTTCAGCTCCTACAATGAGCAGTTCTTC

J: TRBJ1-2
D: -
V: TRBV30
size: -
CDR3: CAWSVRGVEGYGYTF
DNA: TGTGCCTGGAGTGTACGGGGGGTCGAAGGATATGGCTACACCTTC

J: TRBJ2-2
D: -
V: TRBV5-1
size: -
CDR3: CASSSGENTGELFF
DNA: TGCGCCAGCAGCTCTGGAGAGAACACCGGGGAGCTGTTTTTT

J: TRBJ2-7
D: TRBD2
V: TRBV6-1
size: -
CDR3: CASSAETSGAYEQYF
DNA: TGTGCCAGCAGTGCGGAAACTAGCGGAGCCTACGAGCAGTACTTC

J: TRBJ1-1
D: -
V: TRBV18
size: -
CDR3: CANQQGLNTEAFF
DNA: TGTGCCAACCAACAGGGTCTGAACACTGAAGCTTTCTTT

J: TRBJ2-2
D: TRBD2
V: TRBV27
size: -
CDR3: CASSFWGRATRELFF
DNA: TGTGCCAGCAGTTTTTGGGGGAGGGCCACCAGGGAGCTGTTTTTT

J: TRBJ1-2
D: -
V: TRBV18
size: -
CDR3: CASSPGTKTF
DNA: TGTGCCAGCTCACCCGGGACAAAGACCTTC

J: TRBJ1-4
D: -
V: TRBV7-9
size: -
CDR3: CASSEPWGAGEKLFF
DNA: TGTGCCAGCAGCGAGCCTTGGGGCGCAGGGGAAAAACTGTTTTTT

J: TRBJ2-1
D: TRBD2
V: TRBV7-3
size: -
CDR3: CASSLTLGTTYNEQFF
DNA: TGTGCCAGCAGCTTAACATTAGGGACTACTTACAATGAGCAGTTCTTC

J: TRBJ2-2
D: -
V: TRBV7-2
size: -
CDR3: CASSLAGTNTGELFF
DNA: TGTGCCAGCAGCTTAGCCGGGACAAACACCGGGGAGCTGTTTTTT

J: TRBJ2-5
D: -
V: TRBV27
size: -
CDR3: CASSFGSQETQYF
DNA: TGTGCCAGCAGTTTCGGGTCCCAAGAGACCCAGTACTTC

J: TRBJ2-7
D: -
V: TRBV7-9
size: -
CDR3: CASSRRAFPGTASYEQYF
DNA: TGTGCCAGCAGCCGTCGGGCCTTCCCCGGGACTGCTTCCTACGAGCAGTACTTC

J: TRBJ2-7
D: -
V: TRBV7-9
size: -
CDR3: CASSYSGTAHYEQYF
DNA: TGTGCCAGCAGCTATTCAGGGACTGCTCACTACGAGCAGTACTTC

J: TRBJ2-5
D: TRBD2
V: TRBV19
size: once
CDR3: CASTPVGGRRLETQYF
DNA: TGTGCCAGTACTCCCGTGGGGGGGAGGAGACTAGAGACCCAGTACTTC

J: TRBJ2-1
D: -
V: TRBV27
size: -
CDR3: CASSTLFWRDPNSYNEQFF
DNA: TGTGCCAGCAGTACCCTCTTCTGGCGGGATCCGAACTCCTACAATGAGCAGTTCTTC

J: TRBJ1-4
D: TRBD1
V: TRBV28
size: -
CDR3: CASHRGRLDEKLFF
DNA: TGTGCCAGCCACAGGGGACGGCTGGATGAAAAACTGTTTTTT

J: TRBJ2-7
D: -
V: TRBV21-1
size: -
CDR3: CASSKATGWAFYEQYF
DNA: TGTGCCAGCAGCAAAGCGACAGGGTGGGCATTTTACGAGCAGTACTTC

J: TRBJ2-1
D: TRBD2
V: TRBV11-2
size: -
CDR3: CASSLGLAGEYNEQFF
DNA: TGTGCCAGCAGCTTAGGCCTAGCGGGAGAGTACAATGAGCAGTTCTTC

J: TRBJ2-7
D: -
V: TRBV25-1
size: -
CDR3: CASSQISGEGQYF
DNA: TGTGCCAGCAGTCAGATTTCGGGAGAAGGGCAGTACTTC

J: TRBJ2-7
D: -
V: TRBV6-5
size: -
CDR3: CASSYKTSLTPYEQYF
DNA: TGTGCCAGCAGTTACAAGACTAGTTTAACCCCTTACGAGCAGTACTTC

J: TRBJ2-7
D: -
V: TRBV10-3
size: few
CDR3: CAISESVASYEQYF
DNA: TGTGCCATCAGTGAGTCGGTGGCCTCCTACGAGCAGTACTTC

J: TRBJ2-5
D: -
V: TRBV5-1
size: -
CDR3: CASSLARDSPRSSWYF
DNA: TGCGCCAGCAGCTTGGCCAGGGACTCACCCCGTTCCTCCTGGTACTTC

J: TRBJ2-7
D: -
V: TRBV2
size: -
CDR3: CASSESGFDYEQYF
DNA: TGTGCCAGCAGTGAATCCGGGTTTGACTACGAGCAGTACTTC

J: TRBJ2-1
D: -
V: TRBV29-1
size: -
CDR3: CSAGSSSYNEQFF
DNA: TGCAGCGCCGGGAGCAGCTCCTACAATGAGCAGTTCTTC

J: TRBJ1-1
D: -
V: TRBV29-1
size: few
CDR3: CSVEERGANTEAFF
DNA: TGCAGCGTTGAGGAACGGGGAGCAAACACTGAAGCTTTCTTT

J: TRBJ2-7
D: TRBD1
V: TRBV5-6
size: -
CDR3: CASSSGDRGRWGDF
DNA: TGTGCCAGCAGTTCAGGGGACAGGGGCCGCTGGGGGGACTTC

J: TRBJ2-7
D: TRBD2
V: TRBV30
size: -
CDR3: CAWARTSGISYEQYF
DNA: TGTGCCTGGGCAAGAACTAGCGGGATCTCCTACGAGCAGTACTTC

J: TRBJ2-7
D: -
V: TRBV18
size: -
CDR3: CASSPQLLSTGTEYEQYF
DNA: TGTGCCAGCTCACCCCAGTTACTATCCACAGGGACGGAATACGAGCAGTACTTC

J: TRBJ1-3
D: -
V: TRBV6-6
size: -
CDR3: CASRSAEAGNTIYF
DNA: TGTGCCAGCAGGTCCGCCGAGGCTGGAAACACCATATATTTT

J: TRBJ1-2
D: TRBD1
V: TRBV6-6
size: -
CDR3: CASRARTGEALYGYTF
DNA: TGTGCCAGCAGAGCCCGGACAGGGGAAGCCCTCTATGGCTACACCTTC